This T cell receptor beta chain originates from a study of control samples from healthy donors and cancer patients (dated by TCRdb to about 2020). Comments on this clone: The antigen it recognizes is unknown. No much larger clone exists at a distance of one base, and base qualities are not known.

The germline V gene sets CDR1 to MNHNS and CDR2 to SASEGT. Inclusive of the bounding cysteine and phenylalanine, the CDR3 is 17 residues long. CDR3 DNA is the only sequence kept; it has 51 bases, read in frame from the first base. V is pared back by 4 bases and J by 0 bases, with 16 bases lying between the germline termini. Library method: the immunoSEQ multiplex PCR assay. TCRdb provides this immuneACCESS table in a form limited to in-frame rearrangements. Some clones are lacking; in checked studies, under half of them reflect an unresolved V gene, and why the rest are absent is not known. The sample table holds 350,000 to 450,000 clones, of which approximately 90% were seen once. 5% to 7% of the sample goes to the ten largest clones.

The rearranged segments are TRBV6-1 and TRBJ1-5, and perhaps TRBD1 as D gene, on 5 matching bases. The TCR comes from a man aged 35-49 years with head and neck cancer. Sequences were obtained from PBMCs. The nucleotide sequence reads TGTGCCAGCAGTGTCTCCACGGGACGGTATAGCAATCAGCCCCAGCATTTT. Its protein product is CASSVSTGRYSNQPQHF.